This T cell receptor (beta chain) was obtained from a study of OX40 agonist ivuxolimab in advanced cancers. General observations from the study: In a subset of nonresponders, normalized T-cell clonal expansion was also low.

Comment on this clone: Its antigen remains unidentified.

Patients with autoimmune history or systemic immunosuppression were excluded. Sampling of blood occurred at baseline, cycle 4 day 1, and cycle 7 day 1. Generated by immunoSEQ multiplex PCR, the TCRdb table keeps only in-frame clones and is missing some. The sample lists about 74,000 clones, around 84% occurring once. In germline, CDR1 is SGHTA, CDR2 FQGNSA. The CDR3 length is 17 residues. The V end was cut by 5 bases, the J end by 2 bases, with 22 bases between. The receptor was derived from an adult with an advanced solid tumor such as melanoma, head and neck, liver or kidney cancer. The V gene is TRBV7-2, the J gene TRBJ2-7; D is perhaps TRBD1 or TRBD2 (5 bases each). The input for sequencing was CD4+ or CD8+ T cells sorted from blood, taken in a trial of the OX40 agonist ivuxolimab. As DNA, the CDR3 is TGTGCCAGCAGCCTGGGACGTAGCCGGCTAATCCCCTACGAGCAGTACTTC. It translates to CASSLGRSRLIPYEQYF.